This entry is about one TCR beta chain. One end of the junction fails to match germline, which may point to a read error. These data are taken from a study of blood T cell repertoires in COVID-19. Here immunoSEQ multiplex PCR was the method, and the copy in TCRdb shows in-frame clones only, minus some. The profile shows about 200,000 clones, 65% to 85% of them singletons. Germline CDR1 SGHNT, CDR2 YYREEE (reference sequence). This CDR3 has 13 residues. The sample comprised PBMCs or T cells enriched from blood (not recorded which). This TCR came from a woman in her thirties or forties with acute COVID-19. The V and J genes are TRBV5-4 and TRBJ2-7; 11 nucleotides align to TRBD1. The CDR3 nucleotides are TGTGCCAGCAGCTTGGGAAAAGGGACAGGGGGACACTTC. Its translation: CASSLGKGTGGHF.